This T cell receptor beta chain was recorded in a study of regulatory T cells in long-lasting Graves disease. Findings and caveats of the study: Researchers examined only peripheral blood and not thyroid tissue.

Remarks on this clonotype: Its antigen remains unknown.

V lost 4 bases, J lost 8 bases, and 14 bases lay in between. CDR1 SQVTM and CDR2 ANQGSEA come from the germline V gene. The CDR3 contains 12 residues. This sample's time point: persistent/refractory GD, antithyroid drugs over 5 years with positive TRAb. From PBMCs, RNA was extracted and then used to make the TCR library. Graves' disease diagnosis followed American Thyroid Association guidelines. Recruitment took place at an endocrinology department in Xi'an, China. With iRepertoire HTBI primers and Arm-PCR of CDR3 regions, TCR beta libraries were built. Original handling: Sequenced samples collectively carried 60 to 75 TRBV and roughly 15 TRBJ segments. A single record per CDR3 protein comes from TCRdb applying MiXCR to the multiplex PCR reads. TCRdb's processing, not the authors' own work, is the source of the V and J calls. This repertoire shows 430,000 or so distinct CDR3 sequences, 21% found once; its top ten account for roughly an eighth.

The sequence came from a female donor with Graves disease. This sequence joins TRBV29-1 and TRBJ1-1; D gene ambiguous. The sample was peripheral blood mononuclear cells (PBMCs), taken when the disease was refractory, from a patient treated with antithyroid drugs. As DNA, the CDR3 is TGCAGCGTTGGGGATCGGGGAGACGAAGCTTTCTTT. It translates to CSVGDRGDEAFF.